This T cell receptor (beta chain) was recorded in a study of blood T cell repertoires in COVID-19. Across the whole study: COVID-19 samples, acute and convalescent, were from the United States, Italy and Spain. Sources were T cells, B-cell-depleted T cells, or PBMCs; the material itself was cDNA or gDNA.

In the original processing: The assay estimated nucleated cells by amplifying reference gene primers. Assay used: immunoSEQ multiplex PCR; TCRdb lists only in-frame clones, some missing. That table gives V, J and clone size, and the DNA gave D and trimming. The sample lists about 190,000 clones; 85% to 90% were seen once. Germline CDR1 is SNHLY and CDR2 is FYNNEI. Trimming shortened V by 5 bases and J by 5 bases, and 12 bases separated the two germline ends. The CDR3 extends over 13 amino acids. The rearrangement links TRBV2 to TRBJ1-2; no reliable D call. The specimen was peripheral blood. The clonotype was recovered from a middle-aged man with active or convalescent COVID-19. CDR3 sequence reads: CASSYQTTYGYTF. CDR3 in DNA: TGTGCCAGCAGTTACCAGACGACTTATGGCTACACCTTC.